A single sample is the source of the 10 T cell receptor beta chains below, sequenced in a study of OX40 agonist ivuxolimab in advanced cancers. Clones were sequenced by immunoSEQ multiplex PCR, and TCRdb holds only the in-frame ones, with some missing. The sample lists around 57,000 clones, about four fifths occurring once. The sample was CD4+ or CD8+ T cells sorted from blood, taken in a trial of the OX40 agonist ivuxolimab. These receptors came from an adult with an advanced solid tumor such as melanoma, head and neck, liver or kidney cancer.

This clone was counted a single time. The chain couples TRBV29-1 to TRBJ2-1; 10 bases are shared with TRBD2. The CDR3 contains 17 residues. Per the germline V gene, CDR1 is SQVTM and CDR2 is ANQGSEA. V trimming: 4 bases; J trimming: 3 bases; junction bases outside the gene matches: 12. CDR3 sequence (DNA): TGCAGCGTTGGTTGGGCTAGCGGGAGCAGGGGCTACAATGAGCAGTTCTTC. Translated, it gives CSVGWASGSRGYNEQFF.

This clone has a single count. V usage is TRBV7-9 and J usage is TRBJ1-2; 8 nucleotides match TRBD1. There are 14 residues in the CDR3. V trimming: 5 bases; J trimming: 7 bases; junction bases outside the gene matches: 9. Per germline, CDR1 SEHNR and CDR2 FQNEAQ (reference sequence). CDR3 region: CASSLDRGLSGYTF. CDR3 DNA sequence: TGTGCCAGCAGCCTAGACAGGGGATTAAGTGGCTACACCTTC.

This clone has more than one count but fewer than ten. The chain carries TRBV28 and TRBJ2-1, with 7 bases matching TRBD2. Germline V gene lookup returns CDR1 MDHEN and CDR2 SYDVKM. The J segment lost 9 bases and the V segment lost 6 bases, leaving 11 bases of the junction unmatched. CDR3 length: 14 residues. CDR3 DNA sequence: TGTGCCAGCAGCAACCCGGGGGAGGGGACTGAGCAGTTCTTC. This gives the protein CASSNPGEGTEQFF.

This clone was counted a few times. V gene TRBV29-1 combines with J gene TRBJ2-1; no definite D call. Trimming removed 1 base at V and 5 bases at J, with 9 bases between. This CDR3 spans 13 amino acids. The germline CDR1 and CDR2 sequences are SQVTM and ANQGSEA. CDR3 nucleotides: TGCAGCGTTGAAGCCTGGTCTAACAATGAGCAGTTCTTC. Encoded protein: CSVEAWSNNEQFF.

The V and J genes are TRBV11-2 and TRBJ1-2; tentative D call: TRBD1 (5 bases). With 1 base removed from V and 1 base from J, the gap between germline ends came to 19 bases. The germline V gene encodes CDR1 SGHAT and CDR2 FQNNGV. CDR3 length: 18 amino acids. The chain's CDR3 is CASSLVPLGRRINYGYTF. Written as DNA, the CDR3 is TGTGCCAGCAGCTTAGTTCCGTTGGGACGGAGAATTAACTATGGCTACACCTTC.

The V and J genes are TRBV6-1 and TRBJ1-5; D may be TRBD1 (6 bases). There are 12 residues in the CDR3. Germline assignment: CDR1 MNHNS and CDR2 SASEGT. V was trimmed by 5 bases and J by 6 bases, leaving 8 bases between them. CDR3 sequence: CASSQGGQPQHF. CDR3 sequence (DNA): TGTGCCAGCAGTCAAGGGGGTCAGCCCCAGCATTTT.

This chain's CDR3 is CASSAYSYNEQFF. The DNA for the CDR3 is TGCGCCAGCAGTGCCTACTCGTACAATGAGCAGTTCTTC. J is TRBJ2-1 and V is TRBV10-1, with unresolved D. This CDR3 has 13 residues. CDR1 is WNHNN, CDR2 SYGVQD, per germline (reference sequence). V was clipped by 4 bases and J by 4 bases, with 8 bases between them.

The rearrangement uses TRBV5-4 and TRBJ2-2, with no clear D. This CDR3 contains 14 residues. Trimming cost V 4 bases and J 4 bases, with 11 bases left between them. Germline CDR1 and CDR2: SGHNT and YYREEE (reference sequence). The CDR3 bases are TGTGCCAGCAGCCCCGGACGGCGCACCGGGGAGCTGTTTTTT. Protein: CASSPGRRTGELFF.

The chain has TRBV9 and TRBJ2-3, with 11 bases lining up with TRBD2. Germline V lookup: CDR1 SGDLS, CDR2 YYNGEE. The junction had 4 bases not matched to a gene; V was cut back by 4 bases and J by 0 bases. CDR3 length equals 16 residues. CDR3 in DNA: TGTGCCAGCAGCCCAATAGCGGGAGGGAGCACAGATACGCAGTATTTT. Translation: CASSPIAGGSTDTQYF.

The table lists this clone with a count of one. V and J are TRBV11-2 and TRBJ2-7; D gene uncertain. This CDR3 is 16 amino acids long. Trimming left V 1 base short and J 1 base short, with 14 bases between. CDR1 SGHAT and CDR2 FQNNGV come from the germline V gene. CDR3 sequence: CASSLGSGTESYEQYF. CDR3 in DNA: TGTGCCAGCAGCTTAGGCTCCGGAACGGAATCCTACGAGCAGTACTTC.